The clone carrying this TCR beta chain was counted a few times. Its antigen is undetermined. This specimen belongs to a study of T and B cells in COVID-19 patients. Study-wide background: Most recovered patients had mild to moderate COVID-19 treated as outpatients. Of approximately 21 active-infection patients, more than nine were critically ill with mechanical ventilation or extracorporeal membrane oxygenation.

General study results and limits: Exclusive to the recovered cohort were thousands of TCR clusters, a few dozen of them with low generation probability.

TRB rearrangements were amplified by multiplex PCR with BIOMED2 TRB-A/B primers. TCRdb re-analysed the multiplex PCR reads in MiXCR, keeping a single row per CDR3 protein. The top ten clones hold about 6.8% of a sample with roughly 13,000 distinct CDR3 sequences, 28% of them seen once. V lost 5 bases and J lost 4; bases outside the gene matches: 0. This CDR3 spans 13 amino acids. From blood, about 250-500 ng of genomic DNA served as TRB template. Source material: blood. V gene TRBV12-3 or TRBV12-4 combines with J gene TRBJ1-5, with 9 positions matching TRBD1. The TCR originated in a human donor who had recovered from COVID-19. This chain's CDR3 is CASSGTGNQPQHF. The DNA for the CDR3 is TGTGCCAGCAGTGGGACAGGGAATCAGCCCCAGCATTTT.